The 10 T cell receptor beta chains below all came from one sample that was sequenced in a study of blood T cell repertoires in COVID-19. Generated by immunoSEQ multiplex PCR, the TCRdb table keeps only in-frame clones and is missing some. This sample carries 55,000 to 90,000 clones, roughly 86% of them seen once, and the ten largest clones take approximately 0.8%. Sequencing input: peripheral blood. Source of these receptors: a woman aged 70-85 years with acute or convalescent COVID-19.

The chain joins TRBV27 to TRBJ2-7; weak D call: TRBD2 (5 bases). The germline gives CDR1 MNHEY, CDR2 SMNVEV (reference sequence). The CDR3 length is 15 residues. V lost 3 bases, J lost 1 base, and 13 bases lay in between. This chain's CDR3 is CASSLPGRISYEQYF. CDR3 DNA: TGTGCCAGCAGTTTGCCGGGAAGGATTTCCTACGAGCAGTACTTC.

J is TRBJ2-2 and V is TRBV6-1; D gene ambiguous. The CDR3 has 15 residues. CDR1 is MNHNS, CDR2 SASEGT, per germline. Trimming left V 2 bases short and J 0 bases short, with 7 bases between. CDR3 region: CASSEMAANTGELFF. The CDR3, as DNA: TGTGCCAGCAGTGAAATGGCGGCGAACACCGGGGAGCTGTTTTTT.

This chain uses TRBV6-2 or TRBV6-3 with TRBJ2-2; possible D gene TRBD1, 6 bases. Trimming removed 5 bases from V and 1 base from J, with 11 bases in between. This CDR3 is built from 15 residues. CDR1 and CDR2 from the germline V gene are MNHEY and SVGEGT. CDR3 loop: CASSPQGLNTGELFF. As DNA, the CDR3 is TGTGCCAGCAGTCCGCAGGGGTTGAACACCGGGGAGCTGTTTTTT.

The rearrangement joins TRBV6-5 to TRBJ2-1; 9 bases fit TRBD1. There are 15 residues in the CDR3. Trimming cost V 6 bases and J 5 bases; bases outside gene matches: 8. Germline lookup yields CDR1 MNHEY and CDR2 SVGAGI. The chain's CDR3 is CASRASGTGNNEQFF. CDR3 nucleotides: TGTGCCAGCAGAGCCTCCGGGACAGGGAACAATGAGCAGTTCTTC.

A single count supports this clone. The genes are TRBV3-1 (or the pseudogene TRBV3-2) and TRBJ1-2, with D possibly matching TRBD1 (5 bases). The CDR3 runs to 12 residues. From germline, CDR1 is LGHDT and CDR2 YNNKEL (reference sequence). The germline V and J ends were trimmed by 2 bases and 9 bases, with 10 bases remaining between them. CDR3 bases: TGTGCCAGCAGCCAAATCAGGGATCGCTACACCTTC. It codes for CASSQIRDRYTF.

The chain uses TRBV9 and TRBJ2-5, with TRBD2 matching over 9 bases. This CDR3 contains 16 residues. After removal of 3 bases from V and 5 bases from J, the junction contained 11 bases not matched to a gene. The V gene's germline CDR1 is SGDLS and CDR2 YYNGEE. In DNA, the CDR3 is TGTGCCAGCAGCGAGCTCCCGGGCGGGGGGGCCGAGACCCAGTACTTC. Amino acids: CASSELPGGGAETQYF.

The V call is TRBV6-5, the J call TRBJ2-1; 12 bases align to TRBD2. The CDR3 has 15 residues. V shed 5 bases and J 7 bases; nucleotides not matched to a gene: 6. Germline V gene sequence: CDR1 MNHEY, CDR2 SVGAGI. CDR3 loop: CASSNGLAGLNEQFF. The DNA of the CDR3 is TGTGCCAGCAGTAACGGACTAGCGGGATTGAATGAGCAGTTCTTC.

The chain carries TRBV2 and TRBJ2-1; TRBD2 agrees at 14 bases. CDR3 length: 13 amino acids. CDR1 is SNHLY, CDR2 FYNNEI, per germline. The J segment lost 10 bases and the V segment lost 11 bases, leaving 7 bases of the junction unmatched. The DNA for the CDR3 is TGTGCCTCCGGGACTAGCGGGAGAGGAGAGCAGTTCTTC. Protein sequence: CASGTSGRGEQFF.

Notes on this clone: Other DNA sequences of this sample code for an identical CDR3. The chain joins TRBV11-2 to TRBJ2-1; D might be TRBD1 (5 bases). Germline V gives CDR1 SGHAT, CDR2 FQNNGV. Deletions cut 3 bases from V and 5 bases from J, with 8 bases between. The CDR3 totals 13 residues. The CDR3 bases are TGTGCCAGCAGCTTGGGGCGAAACAATGAGCAGTTCTTC. Its translation is CASSLGRNNEQFF.

This clone was picked up one time. The chain employs TRBV14 and TRBJ1-6; D possibly corresponds to TRBD1 (5 bases). The V gene's germline CDR1 is SGHDN and CDR2 FVKESK. The CDR3 loop spans 14 amino acids. V lost 3 bases and J lost 7, with 10 bases in between. CDR3 in DNA: TGTGCCAGCAGCCAGGTCCAGGGAAATTCACCCCTCCACTTT. This sequence encodes CASSQVQGNSPLHF.